These T cell receptor beta chains were read from a single sample in a study of blood T cell repertoires in COVID-19. Using immunoSEQ multiplex PCR, the repertoire was profiled, and TCRdb retains in-frame clones only, with some absent. The sample holds approximately 440,000 clones, about 92% seen once. Sequencing used PBMCs or T cells enriched from blood (not recorded which). The receptors come from a man aged 18 to 30 who had recovered from COVID-19. Both conserved end residues are part of each CDR3. D genes are given only for firm matches. Rows give clone size only sometimes, using once, few, many, or a class for an expanded clone.

NA	TRBV7-3	TRBJ2-3	NA	TGTGCCAGCAGCCGGGACGGGGGTACAGATACGCAGTATTTT	CASSRDGGTDTQYF
NA	TRBV7-5	TRBJ2-7	NA	TGTGTCAGAAGCAACCGGACCCAAGACAGGGTACCCTACGAGCAGTACTTC	CVRSNRTQDRVPYEQYF
NA	TRBV11-2	TRBJ2-3	TRBD2	TGTGCCAGCAGCTTAGATTGGCGGGAGGGGACAGATACGCAGTATTTT	CASSLDWREGTDTQYF
few	TRBV6-6	TRBJ2-3	TRBD2	TGTGCCAGCAGGCGACTAGCGGTTTCCCCTAGCACAGATACGCAGTATTTT	CASRRLAVSPSTDTQYF
NA	TRBV15	TRBJ1-6	TRBD1	TGTGCCACCAGCAGGAGACAGGGACCAAATTCACCCCTCCACTTT	CATSRRQGPNSPLHF
NA	TRBV5-8	TRBJ1-5	NA	TGTGCCAGCAGTCCCAGGCCAGTCAAGAAAAATAGCAATCAGCCCCAGCATTTT	CASSPRPVKKNSNQPQHF
NA	TRBV7-2	TRBJ1-5	NA	TGTGCCAGCAGCTTAGGGGGAGGCAATCAGCCCCAGCATTTT	CASSLGGGNQPQHF
NA	TRBV6-1	TRBJ2-1	NA	TGTGCCAGCAGTGAAATGGCGAGCGTCTCCTACAATGAGCAGTTCTTC	CASSEMASVSYNEQFF
once	TRBV9	TRBJ1-2	TRBD1	TGTGCCAGCAGCCCCCCCGGGACAGGGATCTATGGCTACACCTTC	CASSPPGTGIYGYTF
NA	TRBV28	TRBJ2-1	TRBD2	TGTGCCAGCAGTTCCACCCTAGCGGGAGATAAGTTCTTC	CASSSTLAGDKFF
NA	TRBV15	TRBJ1-3	TRBD1	TGTGCCACCAGCAGAGATTTGAGACAGGGGAGAAACACCATATATTTT	CATSRDLRQGRNTIYF
NA	TRBV5-1	TRBJ2-1	NA	TGCGCCAGCAGCTCGGGTATTTACAATGAGCAGTTCTTC	CASSSGIYNEQFF
NA	TRBV5-1	TRBJ2-3	NA	TGCGCCAGCAGCTTGGGAACCGGGATGGCAGATACGCAGTATTTT	CASSLGTGMADTQYF
NA	TRBV10-3	TRBJ1-1	TRBD1	TGTGCCATCAGTGAGGGACAGGAGGCTGGAGCTTTCTTT	CAISEGQEAGAFF
NA	TRBV2	TRBJ1-6	NA	TGTGCCAGCAGTGAGCTTACAGAGGGATCCCTCCACTTT	CASSELTEGSLHF
NA	TRBV6-5	TRBJ2-7	TRBD1	TGTGCCAGCAGCTCCAGGACAGGTACTTACGAGCAGTACTTC	CASSSRTGTYEQYF
NA	TRBV2	TRBJ1-5	TRBD1	TGTGCCAGCAGCATAGATAGACAGGGGAATCAGCCCCAGCATTTT	CASSIDRQGNQPQHF
NA	TRBV29-1	TRBJ1-2	NA	TGCAGCGTCAGGGCGGGGGACGGCTACACCTTC	CSVRAGDGYTF
NA	TRBV18	TRBJ2-7	TRBD2	TGTGCCAGCTCACCAGGGACTAGCGGGAGCTACGAGCAGTACTTC	CASSPGTSGSYEQYF
NA	TRBV28	TRBJ1-1	TRBD1	TGTGCCAGCAGTTCCTGGGACAGGGGGCGATCGGCGTGGAACACTGAAGCTTTCTTT	CASSSWDRGRSAWNTEAFF
NA	TRBV19	TRBJ2-3	TRBD2	TGTGCCAGTAGTATCGCCAGATCTAGCGGGAGGAGTGATACGCAGTATTTT	CASSIARSSGRSDTQYF
once	TRBV7-2	TRBJ1-6	NA	TGTGCCAGCAGCCCACGGGTGTCTTCACCCCTCCACTTT	CASSPRVSSPLHF
NA	TRBV7-2	TRBJ1-5	NA	TGTGCCAGCAGCGCCAGGACAGGCAATCAGCCCCAGCATTTT	CASSARTGNQPQHF
NA	TRBV27	TRBJ1-1	NA	TGTGCCAGCAGGAGTTTGAGGTTAGCGGACACTGAAGCTTTCTTT	CASRSLRLADTEAFF
many	TRBV3-1/TRBV3-2	TRBJ2-1	TRBD2	TGTGCCAGCAGCCCACTAAATCGTCTAGCGGGAATCAATGAGCAGTTCTTC	CASSPLNRLAGINEQFF
NA	TRBV2	TRBJ1-1	NA	TGTGCCAGCAGCGGAGGGGTGGGTGAAGCTTTCTTT	CASSGGVGEAFF
NA	TRBV19	TRBJ1-3	NA	TGTGCCAGTAGTATTTCGACAGGAGGAAACACCATATATTTT	CASSISTGGNTIYF
NA	TRBV11-2	TRBJ1-1	TRBD1	TGTGCCAGCAGCTTGCTAAAAAGGCGAGGGGGCGGAGTGGACACTGAAGCTTTCTTT	CASSLLKRRGGGVDTEAFF
NA	TRBV4-1	TRBJ2-7	TRBD1	TGCGCCAGCAGCGGCCGGACAGGGTCCTACGAGCAGTACTTC	CASSGRTGSYEQYF
NA	TRBV27	TRBJ2-7	NA	TGTGCCACCAGGGCAGGAAGCTCCTCCGAGCAGTACTTC	CATRAGSSSEQYF
few	TRBV24-1	TRBJ2-2	TRBD1	TGTGCCACCAGTGACCAACCCACAGGGGTAGTTCCTGGGGAGCTGTTTTTT	CATSDQPTGVVPGELFF
NA	TRBV11-2	TRBJ2-7	NA	TGTGCCAGCAGCTTAGTTGGGCGGGGGCTCGGACCTTACGAGCAGTACTTC	CASSLVGRGLGPYEQYF
NA	TRBV28	TRBJ1-5	NA	TGTGCCAGCAAGTCGGGAACCAGCAATCAGCCCCAGCATTTT	CASKSGTSNQPQHF
NA	TRBV10-2	TRBJ2-5	NA	TGCGCCAGCAGCCAGCCCAGGGGTATCTGGGAGACCCAGTACTTC	CASSQPRGIWETQYF
NA	TRBV7-2	TRBJ1-2	TRBD1	TGTGCCAGCAGCTTAGGCGGGACAGGATATGGCTACACCTTC	CASSLGGTGYGYTF
NA	TRBV7-6	TRBJ2-7	TRBD1	TGTGCCAGCAGCCCGGCTGGGGCAGGGGGCGAAGAGCAGTACTTC	CASSPAGAGGEEQYF
NA	TRBV25-1	TRBJ1-3	TRBD1	TGTGCCAGCAGTGACACAGGGGACCGAAACACCATATATTTT	CASSDTGDRNTIYF
NA	TRBV11-3	TRBJ1-1	NA	TGTGCCAGCAGCTTACACGACATGTCTGAAGCTTTCTTT	CASSLHDMSEAFF
NA	TRBV11-3	TRBJ2-7	TRBD2	TGTGCCAGCAGCGAGAGCGGGAGTCTCTACGAGCAGTACTTC	CASSESGSLYEQYF
once	TRBV18	TRBJ1-1	NA	TGTGCCAGCTCACCTATAAAGAACACTGAAGCTTTCTTT	CASSPIKNTEAFF
once	TRBV3-1/TRBV3-2	TRBJ1-6	NA	TGTGCCAGCAGCGCCCCCGGACGGTCCCAGGGTGGTTCACCCCTCCACTTT	CASSAPGRSQGGSPLHF
NA	TRBV10-3	TRBJ2-2	NA	TGTGCCATCAGTGAAACAGAGTCCACCGGGGAGCTGTTTTTT	CAISETESTGELFF
once	TRBV19	TRBJ1-4	TRBD1	TGTGCCAGTAGTACCTCCGGGACAGGGATTGAAAAACTGTTTTTT	CASSTSGTGIEKLFF
NA	TRBV27	TRBJ2-5	TRBD2	TGTGCCAGCAGTTCCCTAGCGGGAGCAGAGACCCAGTACTTC	CASSSLAGAETQYF
NA	TRBV4-1	TRBJ2-1	TRBD2	TGCGCCAGCAGCCAAGAGGGCGGGACTAGCGTTTACAATGAGCAGTTCTTC	CASSQEGGTSVYNEQFF
NA	TRBV9	TRBJ2-1	TRBD2	TGTGCCAGCAGCGTAGGGGTAGCGGGTTACAATGAGCAGTTCTTC	CASSVGVAGYNEQFF
once	TRBV19	TRBJ1-2	TRBD1	TGTGCCAGTAGTGGTGGGACAGGGCGCTATGAAGTCTATGGCTACACCTTC	CASSGGTGRYEVYGYTF
few	TRBV2	TRBJ2-2	NA	TGTGCCAGCAGTGGTAATGGCGGGACCGGGGAGCTGTTTTTT	CASSGNGGTGELFF
once	TRBV6-6	TRBJ1-2	NA	TGTGCCAGCAGTCTAGAGGGTGGTGGCTACACCTTC	CASSLEGGGYTF
NA	TRBV3-1/TRBV3-2	TRBJ1-2	NA	TGTGCCAGCAGCCCTCCGGGACAAGTAAACTATGGCTACACCTTC	CASSPPGQVNYGYTF